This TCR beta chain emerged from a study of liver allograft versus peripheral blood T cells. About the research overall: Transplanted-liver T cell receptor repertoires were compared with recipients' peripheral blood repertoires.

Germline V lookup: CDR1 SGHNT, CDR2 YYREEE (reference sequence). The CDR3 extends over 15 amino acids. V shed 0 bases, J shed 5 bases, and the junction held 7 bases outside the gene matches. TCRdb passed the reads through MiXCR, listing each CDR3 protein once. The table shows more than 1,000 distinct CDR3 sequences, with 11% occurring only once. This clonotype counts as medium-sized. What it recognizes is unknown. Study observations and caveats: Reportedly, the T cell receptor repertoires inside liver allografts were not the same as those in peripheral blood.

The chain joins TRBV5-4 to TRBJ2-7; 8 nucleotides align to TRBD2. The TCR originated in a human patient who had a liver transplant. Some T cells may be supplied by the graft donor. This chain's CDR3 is CASSLAGGPRDEQYF. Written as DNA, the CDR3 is TGTGCCAGCAGCTTGGCGGGGGGGCCGCGCGACGAGCAGTACTTC.